This T cell receptor (beta chain) was recovered during a study of shared clonotypes between healthy human individuals. The naive CD8 population came from CD45RO-negative cells selected for CCR7, without terminally differentiated effector memory CD45RA+ cells. This CDR3 has 14 residues. CDR1 SGHDT and CDR2 YYEEEE come from the germline V gene. V dropped 2 bases and J dropped 2 bases, with 11 bases sitting between them. Here immunoSEQ multiplex PCR was the method, and the copy in TCRdb shows in-frame clones only, minus some. Seen here are a few million clones, 93% observed once, and the top ten hold 1.5% to 2%.

V gene TRBV5-6 combines with J gene TRBJ2-7, with D perhaps matching TRBD2 (6 bases). This TCR was recovered from a man aged 18 to 30 in good health. Some clones in this sample may be carry-over from other donors' samples. The sequencing input was naive CD8+ T cells from PBMCs. The CDR3 region has the DNA TGTGCCAGCAGCTTTCGGCGGGGAACCTACGAGCAGTACTTC. As protein: CASSFRRGTYEQYF.